This TCR beta chain was observed in a study of T cells in Graves' hyperthyroidism and ophthalmopathy. Hyperthyroidism, newly diagnosed and lasting under 2 months, affected patients aged 18 to 65. Patients having uncontrolled infection, another autoimmune disease, pregnancy or lactation were not included. Amplification of TCR beta CDR3 regions used RNA as the template. With the HTBI primer set, the TCR CDR3 went through a first round of RT-PCR. Each CDR3 protein gets one entry after TCRdb re-called the multiplex PCR reads with MiXCR. The sample comprises 600,000 to 900,000 distinct CDR3 sequences, about 15% of which are singletons, and roughly 8% rests with the top ten. Sample: blood. This receptor was obtained from a man aged 18 to 29 with Graves' hyperthyroidism.

This CDR3 is CSAPMWGNSNQPQHF. For the CDR3, the DNA is TGCAGTGCCCCAATGTGGGGAAATAGCAATCAGCCCCAGCATTTT. J is TRBJ1-5 and V is TRBV20-1; D is unclear. V shed 6 bases and J shed 0 bases, with 15 bases lying between them. The length of the CDR3 is 15 residues. Germline-derived CDR1 and CDR2 are DFQATT and SNEGSKA (reference sequence).